Below are 27 T cell receptor beta chains sequenced from a single sample in a study of T-cell reconstitution after alpha-beta-depleted transplantation in children. Construction of the TCRbeta library involved unique molecular identifiers. Using its own MiXCR run on the PCR reads, TCRdb lists one record per CDR3 protein. This sample carries 220,000 or so distinct CDR3 sequences, around 7.5% of them seen once, and the ten largest clones take under 8%. The source was PBMCs, mostly from graft donor cells, collected 180 days after TCRalphabeta/CD19-depleted stem cell transplant. These receptors were collected from a male patient younger than 18 who had a stem cell transplant for acute lymphoblastic leukemia, so the T cells may come from the graft donor.

This clonotype occurred many times. The V and J genes are TRBV5-6 and TRBJ1-1, with D tentatively TRBD1 (5 bases). The CDR3 runs to 16 residues. Germline V gene lookup returns CDR1 SGHDT and CDR2 YYEEEE. Trimming removed 4 bases at V and 4 bases at J, with 20 bases between. The CDR3 region has the DNA TGTGCCAGCAGCCTGGATTTTTTCGGGGGAGGCACTGAAGCTTTCTTT. The encoded protein is CASSLDFFGGGTEAFF.

This clonotype was observed at least ten times. This sequence joins TRBV5-1 and TRBJ2-7; D is possibly TRBD2 (5 bases). In germline, CDR1 is SGHRS, CDR2 YFSETQ. V gave up 2 bases and J gave up 3 bases, with 9 bases separating them. The CDR3 is 13 residues long. The CDR3 sequence is CASSFVEGYEQYF. The CDR3 DNA is TGCGCCAGCAGCTTCGTCGAGGGCTACGAGCAGTACTTC.

There are many counts of this clonotype. The chain links TRBV4-1 to TRBJ2-2; tentative D call: TRBD1 (5 bases). The length of the CDR3 is 14 residues. Germline V gene sequence: CDR1 MGHRA, CDR2 YSYEKL. With 1 base removed from V and 5 bases from J, the gap between germline ends came to 8 bases. For the CDR3, the DNA is TGCGCCAGCAGCCAAGGCAGGGCTACCGGGGAGCTGTTTTTT. Amino acid sequence: CASSQGRATGELFF.

This clonotype was detected a few times. The J gene is TRBJ2-2, the V gene TRBV5-1; 8 bases are a match to TRBD1. Germline V lookup: CDR1 SGHRS, CDR2 YFSETQ. The CDR3 sequence is 14 residues long. J lost 5 bases, V lost 3 bases, and 3 bases had no gene match. CDR3: CASSWTGRTGELFF. The CDR3 bases are TGCGCCAGCAGCTGGACAGGGCGGACCGGGGAGCTGTTTTTT.

This clonotype was detected ten times or more. This chain connects TRBV11-2 to TRBJ2-2, with 9 bases aligning to TRBD1. The V gene's germline CDR1 is SGHAT and CDR2 FQNNGV. This CDR3 contains 18 residues. V shed 1 base, J shed 0 bases, and the junction held 6 bases outside the gene matches. Here the CDR3 reads CASSLVYRTGANTGELFF. The CDR3, as DNA: TGTGCCAGCAGCTTAGTATATAGGACAGGGGCGAACACCGGGGAGCTGTTTTTT.

This clonotype was picked up many times. This chain uses TRBV28 with TRBJ2-7; TRBD2 aligns across 9 bases. With V trimmed by 2 bases and J by 6 bases, 8 bases remained unmatched. The length of the CDR3 is 15 residues. Germline values: CDR1 MDHEN, CDR2 SYDVKM. The CDR3 sequence is CASSLRRLAALEQYF. For the CDR3, the DNA is TGTGCCAGCAGTTTAAGGCGACTAGCGGCCCTCGAGCAGTACTTC.

This clonotype was found many times. This chain's CDR3 is CASSLTREFVEKLFF. CDR3 sequence (DNA): TGTGCCAGCAGCTTGACCAGAGAGTTCGTCGAAAAACTGTTTTTT. V is TRBV11-2 and J is TRBJ1-4; D gene uncertain. The V and J ends lost 3 bases and 8 bases respectively, with 16 bases between them. CDR1 is SGHAT, CDR2 FQNNGV, per germline. CDR3 size: 15 residues.

The sample holds many counts of this clonotype. The chain couples TRBV20-1 to TRBJ2-7; tentatively, D is TRBD2 (6 bases). Trimming cost V 3 bases and J 6 bases, with 9 bases left between them. CDR3 length: 11 amino acids. CDR1 and CDR2 (germline): DFQATT, SNEGSKA (reference sequence). The CDR3 spells CSASRRGEQYF. In DNA form, the CDR3 reads TGCAGTGCTAGTCGGCGGGGCGAGCAGTACTTC.

This clonotype was picked up many times. The chain combines TRBV6-2 or TRBV6-3 with TRBJ2-7, with 8 positions matching TRBD2. The CDR3 totals 14 residues. With V trimmed by 0 bases and J by 2 bases, 0 bases remained unmatched. CDR1 is MNHEY, CDR2 SVGEGT, per germline. The CDR3 loop reads CASSYSTSAYEQYF. Written as DNA, the CDR3 is TGTGCCAGCAGTTACTCGACTAGCGCCTACGAGCAGTACTTC.

As regards this clonotype: One base away lies a much larger clone, so this may be a sequencing read error. The chain combines TRBV12-5 with TRBJ1-2; no clear D gene. CDR1 is LGHNT and CDR2 is FRNRAP in the germline V gene. The CDR3 length is 14 residues. The CDR3 nucleotides are TGTGCTAGTGGTTCCCTAACCGCTAACTATGGCTGCACCTTC. Translating gives CASGSLTANYGCTF.

Many counts were recorded for this clonotype. The rearrangement links TRBV29-1 to TRBJ2-3, with 7 bases fitting TRBD1. V gave up 7 bases and J gave up 4 bases; unmatched junction bases: 11. Germline loops: CDR1 SQVTM, CDR2 ANQGSEA. This CDR3 is built from 14 residues. Written as DNA, the CDR3 is TGCAGCGCCTCGGGACAGCTCAGCCCAGATACGCAGTATTTT. This codes for CSASGQLSPDTQYF.

This clonotype was seen repeatedly, ten times or more. DNA for the CDR3: TGCGCCAGCAGCTTCCCGGGATCCACAGATACGCAGTATTTT. Its protein is CASSFPGSTDTQYF. The rearrangement links TRBV5-1 to TRBJ2-3; D may be TRBD2 (5 bases). Germline CDR1 reads SGHRS; CDR2 reads YFSETQ. Trimming pared 2 bases from V and 2 bases from J, leaving 9 bases between. The CDR3 loop spans 14 amino acids. Based on the CDR3 plus reference TRBV5-1 and TRBJ2-3, the full variable domain is KAGVTQTPRYLIKTRGQQVTLSCSPISGHRSVSWYQQTPGQGLQFLFEYFSETQRNKGNFPGRFSGRQFSNSRSEMNVSTLELGDSALYLCASSFPGSTDTQYFGPGTRLTVL.

At least ten counts were recorded for this clonotype. V gene TRBV6-5 combines with J gene TRBJ2-7; a possible D gene is TRBD2 (6 bases). From germline, CDR1 is MNHEY and CDR2 SVGAGI. The ends were cut back, 4 bases at V and 6 bases at J, with 16 bases in the middle. This CDR3 is 14 amino acids long. Here the CDR3 DNA reads TGTGCCAGCAGTTTCCCCGGCGGGGCTCGCGAGCAGTACTTC. This translates into CASSFPGGAREQYF.

Notes on this clonotype: This may be a read error: a much more frequent sequence differs by one nucleotide. The CDR3 loop reads CASSPGRRQGTQYF. In DNA, the CDR3 is TGTGCCAGCAGCCCCGGACGTAGACAAGGGACCCAGTACTTC. The chain combines TRBV7-8 with TRBJ2-5, with D unresolved. This CDR3 comprises 14 residues. The germline V gene has CDR1 SGHVS and CDR2 FQNEAQ.

The CDR3 sequence is CASSIAADTQYF. CDR3 in DNA: TGTGCCAGTAGTATAGCGGCAGATACGCAGTATTTT. The rearrangement joins TRBV19 to TRBJ2-3, with D hard to call. The CDR3 sequence is 12 residues long. The V gene's germline CDR1 is LNHDA and CDR2 SQIVND (reference sequence). V was pared by 1 base and J by 4 bases, with 3 bases between.

In its sample, this clonotype was seen many times. In DNA form, the CDR3 reads TGTGCCATCAGAACGACTCCCACAGATACGCAGTATTTT. This translates into CAIRTTPTDTQYF. The chain is built from TRBV10-3 and TRBJ2-3; D unresolved. Germline assignment: CDR1 ENHRY and CDR2 SYGVKD. The CDR3 totals 13 residues. V shed 6 bases and J shed 2 bases, with 9 bases lying between them.

The table lists this clonotype with many counts. This chain links TRBV11-2 with TRBJ2-1; TRBD1 might be the D (6 bases). The germline gives CDR1 SGHAT, CDR2 FQNNGV. This CDR3 is 12 amino acids long. Trimming took off 3 bases at V and 10 bases at J, with 10 bases between the two ends. CDR3 bases: TGTGCCAGCAGCTTTATAGGACAGGAGCAGTTCTTC. Its protein product is CASSFIGQEQFF.

With respect to this clonotype: This may be a read error, as it is one base from a much larger clone. This chain uses TRBV7-9 with TRBJ2-3; possible D gene TRBD2, 7 bases. Germline CDR1 and CDR2: SEHNR and FQNEAQ (reference sequence). V lost 6 bases, J lost 2 bases, and 15 bases lay in between. The CDR3 is made up of 15 amino acids. In DNA, the CDR3 is TGTGCCAGCAGGTTACCGGGGGGCTACACAGATACGCAGTATTTT. It codes for CASRLPGGYTDTQYF.

The V call is TRBV29-1, the J call TRBJ2-3; 12 bases match TRBD2. Germline lookup yields CDR1 SQVTM and CDR2 ANQGSEA. J was trimmed by 6 bases and V by 5 bases; bases with no gene match: 9. This CDR3 has 15 amino acids. This CDR3 reads CSVRGVGLAGDTQYF. In DNA form, the CDR3 reads TGCAGCGTTAGGGGGGTGGGACTAGCGGGCGATACGCAGTATTTT.

This clonotype was picked up a small number of times. V is TRBV14 and J is TRBJ2-7; D not certain. CDR3 length equals 16 residues. CDR1 and CDR2 from the germline V gene are SGHDN and FVKESK. Trimming stripped 1 base from V and 0 bases from J, with 13 bases between. CDR3 nucleotide sequence: TGTGCCAGCAGCCAAGTCCCTCTCACGAGCTCCTACGAGCAGTACTTC. This sequence encodes CASSQVPLTSSYEQYF.

In this sample, this clonotype turned up many times. The CDR3 sequence: CASSQWTSGPLQETQYF. Here the CDR3 DNA reads TGTGCCAGCAGCCAGTGGACTAGCGGGCCTCTTCAAGAGACCCAGTACTTC. The genes are TRBV3-1 and TRBJ2-5; 11 bases fit TRBD2. V was clipped by 3 bases and J by 2 bases; unmatched bases: 8. The CDR3 length is 17 residues. In germline, CDR1 is LGHDT, CDR2 YNNKEL (reference sequence).

This clonotype was observed many times. The rearrangement links TRBV11-1 to TRBJ2-1; 7 bases line up with TRBD2. The CDR3 totals 14 residues. Germline trimming cut 2 bases from V and 7 bases from J; bases unmatched to any gene: 5. CDR1 is SGHAT and CDR2 is FQDESV in the germline V gene (reference sequence). The CDR3 DNA is TGTGCCAGCAGCTTATTAGGAGCGGGAAATGAGCAGTTCTTC. Encoded protein: CASSLLGAGNEQFF.

Ten or more counts support this clonotype. V is TRBV28 and J is TRBJ1-1, with 7 bases fitting TRBD1. The CDR3 has 15 amino acids. J lost 4 bases, V lost 7 bases, and 12 bases had no gene match. The germline gives CDR1 MDHEN, CDR2 SYDVKM. The CDR3 sequence: CASNRKGARSTEAFF. As DNA, the CDR3 is TGTGCCAGCAATCGAAAGGGGGCGCGGAGCACTGAAGCTTTCTTT. Full variable domain (missing parts from reference TRBV28 and TRBJ1-1): DVKVTQSSRYLVKRTGEKVFLECVQDMDHENMFWYRQDPGLGLRLIYFSYDVKMKEKGDIPEGYSVSREKKERFSLILESASTNQTSMYLCASNRKGARSTEAFFGQGTRLTVV.

This clonotype was seen ten or more times. The rearrangement links TRBV12-3 or TRBV12-4 to TRBJ2-2; D is unresolved. The CDR3 covers 14 residues. Trimming took off 4 bases at V and 4 bases at J, with 10 bases between the two ends. The CDR3 sequence is CASSSKIITGELFF. CDR3 DNA sequence: TGTGCCAGCAGTTCCAAGATTATCACCGGGGAGCTGTTTTTT.

This clonotype was detected a few times. One end of the junction varies from germline; a read error may be responsible. This rearrangement joins TRBV3-1 to TRBJ2-2; 14 bases are shared with TRBD2. The germline V gene encodes CDR1 LGHDT and CDR2 YNNKEL (reference sequence). This CDR3 contains 18 residues. CDR3 protein: CACSLGLAGALNTGELFF. The CDR3, as DNA: TGTGCCTGCAGCCTGGGACTAGCGGGGGCCTTGAACACCGGGGAGCTGTTTTTT. The entire variable domain, with the rest obtained from reference TRBV3-1 and TRBJ2-2, is as follows: DTAVSQTPKYLVTQMGNDKSIKCEQNLGHDTMYWYKQDSKKFLKIMFSYNNKELIINETVPNRFSPKSPDKAHLNLHINSLELGDSAVYFCACSLGLAGALNTGELFFGEGSRLTVL.

In this sample, this clonotype turned up many times. The chain has TRBV28 and TRBJ1-5; 7 bases match TRBD1. The CDR3 sequence is 14 residues long. Germline V gives CDR1 MDHEN, CDR2 SYDVKM. V shed 5 bases, J shed 4 bases, and the junction held 5 bases outside the gene matches. CDR3: CASSARQGNQPQHF. The CDR3 bases are TGTGCCAGCAGTGCCCGACAGGGAAATCAGCCCCAGCATTTT.

This clonotype was recorded at least ten times. This chain connects TRBV12-3 or TRBV12-4 to TRBJ2-5; D unresolved. V was clipped by 2 bases and J by 5 bases, with 12 bases between them. The CDR3 covers 14 residues. The CDR3 loop reads CASSLSPARETQYF. CDR3 in DNA: TGTGCCAGCAGTTTATCCCCCGCCAGGGAGACCCAGTACTTC.